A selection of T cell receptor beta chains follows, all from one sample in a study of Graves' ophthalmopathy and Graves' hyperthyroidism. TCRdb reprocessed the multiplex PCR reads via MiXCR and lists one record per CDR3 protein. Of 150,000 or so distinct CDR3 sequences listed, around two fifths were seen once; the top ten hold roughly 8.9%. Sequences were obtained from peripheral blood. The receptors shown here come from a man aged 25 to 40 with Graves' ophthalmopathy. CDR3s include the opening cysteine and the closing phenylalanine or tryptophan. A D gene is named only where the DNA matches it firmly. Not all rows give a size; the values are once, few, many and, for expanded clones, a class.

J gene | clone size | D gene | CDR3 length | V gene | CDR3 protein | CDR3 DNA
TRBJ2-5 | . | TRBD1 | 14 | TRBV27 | CASSFRQGQETQYF | TGTGCCAGCAGTTTCAGACAGGGCCAAGAGACCCAGTACTTC
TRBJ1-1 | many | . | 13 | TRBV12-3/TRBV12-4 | CASSQLGGAGAFF | TGTGCCAGCAGTCAACTAGGGGGGGCGGGAGCTTTCTTT
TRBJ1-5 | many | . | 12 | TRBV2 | CASSVGSQPQHF | TGTGCCAGCAGTGTGGGGTCCCAGCCCCAGCATTTT
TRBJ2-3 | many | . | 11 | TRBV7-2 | CASTSTDTQYF | TGTGCCAGCACCTCTACAGATACGCAGTATTTT
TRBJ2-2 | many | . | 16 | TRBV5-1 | CASSLGSPTATGELFF | TGCGCCAGCAGCTTGGGGTCCCCGACGGCTACCGGGGAGCTGTTTTTT
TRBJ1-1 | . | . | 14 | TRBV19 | CASSIAGGNTEAFF | TGTGCCAGTAGTATAGCCGGCGGGAACACTGAAGCTTTCTTT
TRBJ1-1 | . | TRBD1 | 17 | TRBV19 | CASSRRQGSWWNTEAFF | TGTGCCAGTAGTAGAAGACAGGGGAGTTGGTGGAACACTGAAGCTTTCTTT
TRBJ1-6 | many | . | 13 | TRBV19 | CASSTSGNSPLHF | TGTGCCAGTAGTACATCGGGGAATTCACCCCTCCACTTT
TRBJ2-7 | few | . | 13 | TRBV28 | CASSLSRGYEQYF | TGTGCCAGCAGTTTATCCAGGGGCTACGAGCAGTACTTC
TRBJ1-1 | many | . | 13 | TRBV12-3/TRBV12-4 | CASSLAQNTEAFF | TGTGCCAGCAGTCTGGCTCAGAACACTGAAGCTTTCTTT
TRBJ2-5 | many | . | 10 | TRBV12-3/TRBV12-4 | CASSLETQYF | TGTGCCAGCAGTTTAGAGACCCAGTACTTC
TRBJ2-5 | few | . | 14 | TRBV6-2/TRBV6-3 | CASSYRDSKETQYF | TGTGCCAGCAGTTACCGAGACAGTAAAGAGACCCAGTACTTC
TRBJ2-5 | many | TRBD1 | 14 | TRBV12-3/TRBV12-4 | CASSLGRGPETQYF | TGTGCCAGCAGTTTGGGCAGGGGGCCTGAGACCCAGTACTTC
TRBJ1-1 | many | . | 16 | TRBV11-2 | CASSHFLTDLNTEAFF | TGTGCCAGCAGCCACTTCCTAACAGATCTGAACACTGAAGCTTTCTTT
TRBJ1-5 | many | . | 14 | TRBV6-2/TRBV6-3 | CASSYSGVGQPQHF | TGTGCCAGCAGTTACTCGGGGGTCGGTCAGCCCCAGCATTTT